These 21 T cell receptor beta chains were sequenced from one sample in a study of graft-versus-host responses after intestinal transplantation. The table came from immunoSEQ multiplex PCR; TCRdb's copy has only in-frame clones and leaves some out. Of 77,000 or so clones listed, around 95% are singletons. No cognate antigen is known for these TCRs. This sample comprised unstimulated CD8+ T cells sorted from spleen or lymph node cells, obtained before intestinal transplant. The receptors here all came from a human donor who received an intestinal transplant.

This clone was seen just once. The genes are TRBV7-6 and TRBJ1-5; TRBD1 is a possible D gene (5 bases). This CDR3 contains 15 residues. Trimming took 4 bases from V and 2 from J, leaving 12 bases between them. The germline V gene encodes CDR1 SGHVS and CDR2 FNYEAQ. This CDR3 is CASSSGLGGNQPQHF. DNA for the CDR3: TGTGCCAGCAGCTCAGGGTTAGGGGGCAATCAGCCCCAGCATTTT.

This clone was observed a single time. The rearrangement links TRBV27 to TRBJ1-1; D is perhaps TRBD1 (5 bases). Germline V gives CDR1 MNHEY, CDR2 SMNVEV (reference sequence). This CDR3 has 12 residues. Trimming took 2 bases from V and 8 from J, leaving 9 bases between them. CDR3 sequence reads: CASSLQGSEAFF. In DNA form, the CDR3 reads TGTGCCAGCAGTTTACAGGGATCAGAAGCTTTCTTT.

V gene TRBV19 combines with J gene TRBJ2-1, with TRBD2 matching over 13 bases. The J segment lost 7 bases and the V segment lost 1 base, leaving 10 bases of the junction unmatched. Per germline, CDR1 LNHDA and CDR2 SQIVND (reference sequence). The CDR3 is 18 residues long. CDR3 sequence: CASSIGTSGSVERNEQFF. DNA of the CDR3: TGTGCCAGTAGTATAGGGACTAGCGGGAGTGTAGAGAGGAATGAGCAGTTCTTC.

The chain employs TRBV6-6 and TRBJ2-7, with 7 bases matching TRBD2. The CDR3 spans 11 residues. Germline assignment: CDR1 MNHNY and CDR2 SVGAGI (reference sequence). V lost 7 bases, J lost 3 bases, and 0 bases stayed unmatched. In DNA form, the CDR3 reads TGTGCCAGCAAGCGGGACTACGAGCAGTACTTC. Translation gives CASKRDYEQYF.

The V and J genes are TRBV29-1 and TRBJ1-2; 7 bases are shared with TRBD1. The CDR3 spans 15 residues. After removal of 7 bases from V and 0 bases from J, the junction contained 11 bases not matched to a gene. Germline loops: CDR1 SQVTM, CDR2 ANQGSEA. The CDR3 is CSAYPTGVSNYGYTF. CDR3 DNA: TGCAGCGCTTATCCTACAGGGGTCTCTAACTATGGCTACACCTTC.

The rearrangement links TRBV27 to TRBJ2-1, with D possibly matching TRBD2 (5 bases). The CDR3 is 13 amino acids. V gave up 7 bases and J gave up 9 bases, with 16 bases separating them. Germline CDR1 and CDR2: MNHEY and SMNVEV (reference sequence). This chain's CDR3 is CASTKISEGEQFF. The CDR3 DNA sequence: TGTGCCAGCACCAAAATCTCAGAGGGTGAGCAGTTCTTC.

This chain joins TRBV28 and TRBJ2-1; 8 positions match TRBD2. CDR3 size: 17 residues. CDR1 is MDHEN and CDR2 is SYDVKM in the germline V gene. V lost 5 bases, J lost 5 bases, and 14 bases stayed unmatched. The CDR3 DNA follows: TGTGCCAGCAGTCCCTCTTGGTGGACTAGCAGGAACAATGAGCAGTTCTTC. Amino acid sequence: CASSPSWWTSRNNEQFF.

The chain has TRBV11-2 and TRBJ2-5; 9 nucleotides align to TRBD1. The J call may be faulty, since TRBJ2-7 better matches the DNA end. This CDR3 is built from 15 residues. CDR1 is SGHAT and CDR2 is FQNNGV in the germline V gene. The CDR3 bases are TGTGCCAGCAGCCCCGGGCGGACAGGGGCCTACGAGCAGTACTTC. As protein: CASSPGRTGAYEQYF.

The chain carries TRBV7-8 and TRBJ1-3; TRBD1 aligns across 9 bases. CDR1 and CDR2 from the germline V gene are SGHVS and FQNEAQ. This CDR3 contains 15 residues. V gave up 5 bases and J gave up 3 bases; unmatched junction bases: 5. For the CDR3, the DNA is TGTGCCAGCAGCAAGGGACAGGGACTTGGAAACACCATATATTTT. As protein: CASSKGQGLGNTIYF.

The chain joins TRBV7-9 to TRBJ2-3; D call uncertain. Germline V gene data show CDR1 as SEHNR and CDR2 as FQNEAQ (reference sequence). The CDR3 runs 11 residues. Trimming took 1 base from V and 7 from J, leaving 3 bases between them. As DNA, the CDR3 is TGTGCCAGCAGCTTAGGATATACGCAGTATTTT. It yields the protein CASSLGYTQYF.

The chain combines TRBV6-1 with TRBJ1-4; D possibly corresponds to TRBD1 (5 bases). This CDR3 contains 14 residues. The germline CDR1 and CDR2 sequences are MNHNS and SASEGT. The V end was cut by 8 bases, the J end by 8 bases, with 18 bases between. The CDR3 coding sequence is TGTGCCAGCCTCCCATGGGAAGGGGAAGAAAAACTGTTTTTT. Translation gives CASLPWEGEEKLFF.

The chain couples TRBV28 to TRBJ2-1, with 9 nucleotides matching TRBD1. The V segment lost 3 bases and the J segment 6 bases; nucleotides outside the gene matches: 6. Germline V gene data show CDR1 as MDHEN and CDR2 as SYDVKM. The CDR3 is made up of 15 amino acids. The DNA for the CDR3 is TGTGCCAGCAGTTTCTGGACAGGGGAGGGCAATGAGCAGTTCTTC. Residues: CASSFWTGEGNEQFF.

This chain joins TRBV5-1 and TRBJ2-7; maybe TRBD1 (6 bases). The CDR3 is 16 amino acids. CDR1 is SGHRS and CDR2 is YFSETQ in the germline V gene. Trimming took 3 bases from V and 4 from J, leaving 20 bases between them. The CDR3 loop reads CASSWWGSQGGYEQYF. The CDR3 nucleotides read TGCGCCAGCAGCTGGTGGGGGTCACAGGGTGGTTACGAGCAGTACTTC.

This sequence joins TRBV28 and TRBJ2-5; D unclear. V lost 6 bases to trimming and J lost 0 bases, with 17 bases between them. The CDR3 has 16 residues. Germline CDR1 and CDR2: MDHEN and SYDVKM. Written as DNA, the CDR3 is TGTGCCAGCAGCACCTACCAAAGGGCGTACCAAGAGACCCAGTACTTC. Its translation: CASSTYQRAYQETQYF. Together with reference TRBV28 and TRBJ2-5, the CDR3 gives the full variable domain: DVKVTQSSRYLVKRTGEKVFLECVQDMDHENMFWYRQDPGLGLRLIYFSYDVKMKEKGDIPEGYSVSREKKERFSLILESASTNQTSMYLCASSTYQRAYQETQYFGPGTRLLVL.

The rearrangement links TRBV7-9 to TRBJ2-7; TRBD2 is a possible D gene (5 bases). V lost 4 bases to trimming and J lost 5 bases, with 18 bases between them. CDR1 and CDR2 (germline): SEHNR, FQNEAQ (reference sequence). The CDR3 totals 15 residues. CDR3 sequence: CASSSLQRTPDEQYF. Written as DNA, the CDR3 is TGTGCCAGCAGCTCACTCCAAAGGACTCCCGACGAGCAGTACTTC.

This sequence joins TRBV10-3 and TRBJ2-7; D perhaps matches TRBD2 (6 bases). The V gene lost 1 base and the J gene lost 0 bases, with 10 bases spanning the gap. Germline CDR1 is ENHRY and CDR2 is SYGVKD. This CDR3 spans 15 amino acids. CDR3 nucleotide sequence: TGTGCCATCAGTGAGTGGGGACTCAACTCCTACGAGCAGTACTTC. Translation gives CAISEWGLNSYEQYF.

V usage is TRBV4-2 and J usage is TRBJ2-1; 8 nucleotides align to TRBD2. After removal of 0 bases from V and 0 bases from J, the junction contained 4 bases not matched to a gene. This CDR3 has 17 residues. Per germline, CDR1 LGHNA and CDR2 YNFKEQ. The CDR3 nucleotides are TGTGCCAGCAGCCAAGACCTAAGCGGGAGCTCCTACAATGAGCAGTTCTTC. Translating gives CASSQDLSGSSYNEQFF.

J is TRBJ2-1 and V is TRBV9; D unresolved. This CDR3 has 14 amino acids. Germline V gene sequence: CDR1 SGDLS, CDR2 YYNGEE. Trimming stripped 3 bases from V and 0 bases from J, with 7 bases between. CDR3 sequence reads: CASSAPSSYNEQFF. The CDR3 DNA reads TGTGCCAGCAGCGCCCCAAGCTCCTACAATGAGCAGTTCTTC. The whole variable domain, filled in from reference TRBV9 and TRBJ2-1, reads DSGVTQTPKHLITATGQRVTLRCSPRSGDLSVYWYQQSLDQGLQFLIQYYNGEERAKGNILERFSAQQFPDLHSELNLSSLELGDSALYFCASSAPSSYNEQFFGPGTRLTVL.

The chain employs TRBV28 and TRBJ2-5; possibly TRBD2 for D (6 bases). Trimming removed 8 bases from V and 12 bases from J, with 13 bases in between. This CDR3 region has 10 residues. CDR1 MDHEN and CDR2 SYDVKM come from the germline V gene. CDR3 sequence: CASLRDSEYF. CDR3 sequence (DNA): TGTGCCAGCCTCCGGGACTCCGAGTACTTC.

The chain links TRBV2 to TRBJ2-1, with D uncertain. The CDR3 is 14 residues long. Per the germline V gene, CDR1 is SNHLY and CDR2 is FYNNEI. V lost 6 bases and J 0 bases, leaving 9 bases between the germline ends. CDR3 bases: TGTGCCAGCAGCGACTCGAGCTCCTACAATGAGCAGTTCTTC. It yields the protein CASSDSSSYNEQFF.

The rearrangement uses TRBV7-9 and TRBJ2-7; TRBD1 matches 8 bases. Trimming removed 5 bases from V and 6 bases from J; junction bases left unmatched: 6. The CDR3 spans 13 residues. CDR1 is SEHNR and CDR2 is FQNEAQ in the germline V gene (reference sequence). In DNA, the CDR3 is TGTGCCAGCAGCCCTGGACAGGGTCTCGAGCAGTACTTC. Protein sequence: CASSPGQGLEQYF.